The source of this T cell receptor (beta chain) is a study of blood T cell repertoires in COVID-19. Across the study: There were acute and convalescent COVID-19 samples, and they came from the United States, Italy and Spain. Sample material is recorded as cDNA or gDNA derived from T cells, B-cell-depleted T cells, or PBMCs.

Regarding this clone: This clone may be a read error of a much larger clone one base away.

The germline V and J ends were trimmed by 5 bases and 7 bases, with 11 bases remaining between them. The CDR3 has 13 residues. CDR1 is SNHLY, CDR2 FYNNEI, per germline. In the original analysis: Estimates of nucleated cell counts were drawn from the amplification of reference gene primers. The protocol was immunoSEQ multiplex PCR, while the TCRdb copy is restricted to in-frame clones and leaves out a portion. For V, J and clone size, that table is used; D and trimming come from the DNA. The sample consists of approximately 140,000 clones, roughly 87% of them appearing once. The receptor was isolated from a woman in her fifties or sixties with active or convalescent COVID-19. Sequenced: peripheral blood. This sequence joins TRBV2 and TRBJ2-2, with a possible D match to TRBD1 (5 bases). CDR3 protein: CASSKSGYGELFF. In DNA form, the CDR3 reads TGTGCCAGCAGTAAATCAGGGTACGGGGAGCTGTTTTTT.